Below are 27 T cell receptor beta chains sequenced from a single sample in a study of graft-versus-host responses after intestinal transplantation. TCRdb keeps only in-frame clones here, not all; method: immunoSEQ multiplex PCR. The data show tens of thousands of clones, with roughly 90% seen just once and roughly 0.31% held by the top ten. The antigens of these receptors remain unknown. This specimen consisted of unstimulated CD4+ T cells sorted from spleen or lymph node cells, obtained before intestinal transplant. The receptor source for this set is a human donor who received an intestinal transplant.

The V gene is TRBV19, the J gene TRBJ2-3; 7 bases align to TRBD1. Trimming at V came to 3 bases and at J to 5 bases, leaving 11 bases not matched to a gene. From germline, CDR1 is LNHDA and CDR2 SQIVND (reference sequence). The CDR3 contains 16 residues. The chain's CDR3 is CASSIEGLGGGDTQYF. In DNA form, the CDR3 reads TGTGCCAGTAGTATCGAAGGTTTAGGGGGCGGAGATACGCAGTATTTT.

This chain links TRBV19 with TRBJ1-2, with TRBD1 identical over 7 bases. CDR1 and CDR2 (germline): LNHDA, SQIVND (reference sequence). This CDR3 contains 14 residues. The V gene end was trimmed by 5 bases and the J gene end by 5 bases; junction bases not matched to a gene: 8. Here the CDR3 DNA reads TGTGCCAGTAGTGTTCCGGGACAGCCTTATGGCTACACCTTC. Protein product: CASSVPGQPYGYTF.

The genes are TRBV7-2 and TRBJ1-5; no definite D call. CDR3 length equals 13 residues. Per germline, CDR1 SGHTA and CDR2 FQGNSA. Trimming left V 1 base short and J 3 bases short, with 4 bases between. The CDR3 protein is CASSLESNQPQHF. The CDR3 DNA follows: TGTGCCAGCAGCTTAGAGTCCAATCAGCCCCAGCATTTT. The whole variable domain, remainder taken from reference TRBV7-2 and TRBJ1-5, is GAGVSQSPSNKVTEKGKDVELRCDPISGHTALYWYRQSLGQGLEFLIYFQGNSAPDKSGLPSDRFSAERTGGSVSTLTIQRTQQEDSAVYLCASSLESNQPQHFGDGTRLSIL.

This chain uses TRBV7-9 with TRBJ1-5; possibly TRBD1 for D (5 bases). The CDR3 sequence is 14 residues long. The ends were cut back, 1 base at V and 3 bases at J, with 7 bases in the middle. Looked up from germline, CDR1 is SEHNR and CDR2 is FQNEAQ (reference sequence). The CDR3 bases are TGTGCCAGCAGCTTAGAGACAGTCAATCAGCCCCAGCATTTT. Encoded protein: CASSLETVNQPQHF.

The chain has TRBV19 and TRBJ2-3, with 11 bases aligning to TRBD2. The germline CDR1 and CDR2 sequences are LNHDA and SQIVND (reference sequence). The V and J ends lost 5 bases and 0 bases, in that order; junction bases with no gene match: 13. The CDR3 sequence is 19 residues long. DNA for the CDR3: TGTGCCAGTAGTCGGGGCTTTAGGGGACTAGCGGCCAGCACAGATACGCAGTATTTT. Protein sequence: CASSRGFRGLAASTDTQYF.

The gene calls are TRBV7-9 and TRBJ2-2; perhaps D is TRBD1 or TRBD2 (6 bases each). In germline, CDR1 is SEHNR, CDR2 FQNEAQ (reference sequence). The V gene lost 5 bases and the J gene lost 4 bases, with 17 bases spanning the gap. The CDR3 contains 16 residues. DNA of the CDR3: TGTGCCAGCAGCGGAGTGGGGGGCACGAGCACCGGGGAGCTGTTTTTT. This codes for CASSGVGGTSTGELFF.

The chain combines TRBV5-1 with TRBJ1-1; D perhaps matches TRBD1 (6 bases). The CDR3 is 15 amino acids. Germline CDR1 is SGHRS and CDR2 is YFSETQ. V gave up 0 bases and J gave up 4 bases, with 13 bases separating them. In nucleotides, the CDR3 is TGCGCCAGCAGCTTGGGGACCGGGGGGCGCACTGAAGCTTTCTTT. Translation gives CASSLGTGGRTEAFF.

The chain has TRBV6-5 and TRBJ2-7; 9 nucleotides match TRBD1. V gave up 0 bases and J gave up 4 bases; unmatched junction bases: 4. Per the germline V gene, CDR1 is MNHEY and CDR2 is SVGAGI. This CDR3 has 15 amino acids. The CDR3 reads CASSYSGTGLYEQYF. The CDR3 DNA is TGTGCCAGCAGTTACTCTGGGACAGGGCTTTACGAGCAGTACTTC.

J is TRBJ2-2 and V is TRBV28; 8 nucleotides line up with TRBD1. Losses at the gene ends were 3 bases for V and 3 bases for J; bases not matched to a gene: 9. The V gene's germline CDR1 is MDHEN and CDR2 SYDVKM. This CDR3 is 17 amino acids long. CDR3 in amino acids: CASSFGISRGHTGELFF. As DNA, the CDR3 is TGTGCCAGCAGTTTCGGGATCTCCAGGGGGCACACCGGGGAGCTGTTTTTT.

This chain links TRBV11-2 with TRBJ1-5; D may be TRBD1 (5 bases). CDR1 is SGHAT and CDR2 is FQNNGV in the germline V gene. Trimming shortened V by 5 bases and J by 0 bases, and 20 bases separated the two germline ends. This CDR3 spans 18 amino acids. The CDR3 sequence: CASSPGVGTSNSNQPQHF. Here the CDR3 DNA reads TGTGCCAGCAGCCCCGGGGTGGGGACGTCGAATAGCAATCAGCCCCAGCATTTT.

The genes are TRBV19 and TRBJ2-1; 9 bases are a match to TRBD1. Germline V CDR1 and CDR2: LNHDA, SQIVND (reference sequence). The CDR3 spans 17 residues. V gave up 5 bases and J gave up 7 bases; unmatched junction bases: 15. The CDR3 loop is CASSFGGGTGNQNEQFF. The CDR3 bases are TGTGCCAGTAGTTTTGGGGGCGGGACAGGGAATCAAAATGAGCAGTTCTTC.

The chain uses TRBV18 and TRBJ1-3, with 7 bases lining up with TRBD1. Trimming took 2 bases from V and 8 from J; bases not matched to a gene: 0. The CDR3 is made up of 12 amino acids. Looked up from germline, CDR1 is KGHSH and CDR2 is LQKENI. The CDR3 reads CASSPTGDTIYF. DNA of the CDR3: TGTGCCAGCTCACCAACAGGGGACACCATATATTTT.

The chain links TRBV5-1 to TRBJ2-1; 7 nucleotides agree with TRBD2. CDR3 length: 17 residues. Germline lookup yields CDR1 SGHRS and CDR2 YFSETQ. V lost 0 bases, J lost 4 bases, and 10 bases stayed unmatched. The CDR3, as DNA: TGCGCCAGCAGCTTGGACCCCACTAGCGAGACTTACAATGAGCAGTTCTTC. Protein product: CASSLDPTSETYNEQFF. The complete variable domain, with remaining parts taken from reference TRBV5-1 and TRBJ2-1, reads KAGVTQTPRYLIKTRGQQVTLSCSPISGHRSVSWYQQTPGQGLQFLFEYFSETQRNKGNFPGRFSGRQFSNSRSEMNVSTLELGDSALYLCASSLDPTSETYNEQFFGPGTRLTVL.

V usage is TRBV27 and J usage is TRBJ1-2; perhaps TRBD1 as D (5 bases). The germline CDR1 and CDR2 sequences are MNHEY and SMNVEV (reference sequence). This CDR3 comprises 15 residues. Trimming removed 6 bases from V and 4 bases from J, with 18 bases in between. The CDR3 reads CASRPRPGPGYGYTF. DNA of the CDR3: TGTGCCAGCAGACCCCGGCCGGGGCCAGGCTATGGCTACACCTTC.

The chain couples TRBV9 to TRBJ1-6, with a possible D match to TRBD1 (6 bases). Germline V lookup: CDR1 SGDLS, CDR2 YYNGEE. Trimming shortened V by 4 bases and J by 2 bases, and 16 bases separated the two germline ends. The CDR3 totals 17 residues. CDR3 bases: TGTGCCAGCAGCTCCCCAAAGGGGGAGGCCTATAATTCACCCCTCCACTTT. It encodes CASSSPKGEAYNSPLHF.

V is TRBV29-1 and J is TRBJ1-2; D possibly corresponds to TRBD1 (6 bases). Trimming removed 6 bases from V and 3 bases from J, with 11 bases in between. The CDR3 is 12 residues long. From germline, CDR1 is SQVTM and CDR2 ANQGSEA. Here the CDR3 reads CSVYAGDYGYTF. Written as DNA, the CDR3 is TGCAGCGTCTACGCAGGGGACTATGGCTACACCTTC.

The chain has TRBV30 and TRBJ1-1; D remains unclear. This CDR3 has 16 residues. Per the germline V gene, CDR1 is GTSNPN and CDR2 is SVGIG (reference sequence). The ends were cut back, 3 bases at V and 5 bases at J, with 22 bases in the middle. As DNA, the CDR3 is TGTGCCTGGAGACCCCCCGGAAGGGCTCTTAGGACTGAAGCTTTCTTT. This sequence encodes CAWRPPGRALRTEAFF.

The chain combines TRBV4-3 with TRBJ1-1; D is undetermined. Germline V gene sequence: CDR1 LGHNA, CDR2 YSLEER. This CDR3 spans 13 amino acids. The V end lost 1 base, the J end lost 0 bases, and 3 bases lay between the germline ends. In nucleotides, the CDR3 is TGCGCCAGCAGCCAAGGAGTGAACACTGAAGCTTTCTTT. Protein: CASSQGVNTEAFF.

V usage is TRBV5-1 and J usage is TRBJ2-3; 10 bases agree with TRBD2. V was clipped by 5 bases and J by 2 bases; unmatched bases: 5. CDR1 and CDR2 (germline): SGHRS, YFSETQ. The CDR3 is made up of 15 amino acids. CDR3 DNA: TGCGCCAGCAGATTAGCGGGAGGCACCACAGATACGCAGTATTTT. Its protein is CASRLAGGTTDTQYF.

The V gene is TRBV5-1, the J gene TRBJ1-3; D uncertain. Between the trimmed V and J ends, which lost 0 bases and 4 bases, there was a span of 8 bases. Germline V gives CDR1 SGHRS, CDR2 YFSETQ. The CDR3 spans 14 residues. In DNA, the CDR3 is TGCGCCAGCAGCTTGGGTGGCCTCGGAAACACCATATATTTT. Translating gives CASSLGGLGNTIYF.

The chain joins TRBV19 to TRBJ1-5; D is ambiguous. The germline gives CDR1 LNHDA, CDR2 SQIVND (reference sequence). There are 13 residues in the CDR3. The ends were cut back, 4 bases at V and 4 bases at J, with 8 bases in the middle. The CDR3 nucleotides read TGTGCCAGTAGTACTGGACCAAATCAGCCCCAGCATTTT. Amino acid sequence: CASSTGPNQPQHF.

V gene TRBV5-6 combines with J gene TRBJ2-7; 11 bases align to TRBD2. Germline trimming cut 0 bases from V and 6 bases from J; bases unmatched to any gene: 8. Germline lookup yields CDR1 SGHDT and CDR2 YYEEEE. This CDR3 comprises 16 residues. As DNA, the CDR3 is TGTGCCAGCAGCTTGGGGTTTTTGCTAGCGGGAGGCGAGCAGTACTTC. Amino acids: CASSLGFLLAGGEQYF.

This clone was seen a single time. The same CDR3 can be traced to other DNA sequences in this sample. J is TRBJ2-7 and V is TRBV6-5; 7 nucleotides align to TRBD1. Germline trimming cut 6 bases from V and 4 bases from J; bases unmatched to any gene: 6. The CDR3 has 13 residues. Germline V gene sequence: CDR1 MNHEY, CDR2 SVGAGI. CDR3 sequence reads: CASRRDRVYEQYF. CDR3 bases: TGTGCCAGCAGAAGGGACAGAGTATACGAGCAGTACTTC.

The V call is TRBV19, the J call TRBJ2-5; D is unclear. The V end lost 3 bases, the J end lost 1 base, and 9 bases lay between the germline ends. CDR1 and CDR2 from the germline V gene are LNHDA and SQIVND (reference sequence). The CDR3 is 14 residues long. Written as DNA, the CDR3 is TGTGCCAGTAGTATCTTCTATTCCCAAGAGACCCAGTACTTC. Amino acid sequence: CASSIFYSQETQYF.

J is TRBJ2-2 and V is TRBV27, with D unclear. The germline V and J ends were trimmed by 3 bases and 1 base, with 9 bases remaining between them. This CDR3 spans 15 amino acids. Germline CDR1 MNHEY, CDR2 SMNVEV (reference sequence). The CDR3 sequence is CASSFRPQNTGELFF. The CDR3 DNA follows: TGTGCCAGCAGTTTTCGACCACAGAACACCGGGGAGCTGTTTTTT.

V is TRBV7-8 and J is TRBJ2-7, with 8 bases lining up with TRBD2. V shed 4 bases, J shed 3 bases, and the junction held 11 bases outside the gene matches. Germline lookup yields CDR1 SGHVS and CDR2 FQNEAQ. The CDR3 runs to 16 residues. The CDR3, as DNA: TGTGCCAGCAGCTGGGAAACTAGCGGAGCCTTCTACGAGCAGTACTTC. Translated: CASSWETSGAFYEQYF. Full variable domain (remainder filled in from reference TRBV7-8 and TRBJ2-7): GAGVSQSPRYKVAKRGQDVALRCDPISGHVSLFWYQQALGQGPEFLTYFQNEAQLDKSGLPSDRFFAERPEGSVSTLKIQRTQQEDSAVYLCASSWETSGAFYEQYFGPGTRLTVT.

Concerning this clone itself: Other DNA sequences in this sample translate to the same CDR3. The rearrangement uses TRBV18 and TRBJ1-1, with D perhaps TRBD1 (6 bases). V was shortened by 1 base and J by 1 base, with 7 bases between the two germline ends. The CDR3 runs 14 residues. Per the germline V gene, CDR1 is KGHSH and CDR2 is LQKENI. CDR3 region: CASSPRTENTEAFF. CDR3 nucleotide sequence: TGTGCCAGCTCACCACGGACAGAGAACACTGAAGCTTTCTTT.